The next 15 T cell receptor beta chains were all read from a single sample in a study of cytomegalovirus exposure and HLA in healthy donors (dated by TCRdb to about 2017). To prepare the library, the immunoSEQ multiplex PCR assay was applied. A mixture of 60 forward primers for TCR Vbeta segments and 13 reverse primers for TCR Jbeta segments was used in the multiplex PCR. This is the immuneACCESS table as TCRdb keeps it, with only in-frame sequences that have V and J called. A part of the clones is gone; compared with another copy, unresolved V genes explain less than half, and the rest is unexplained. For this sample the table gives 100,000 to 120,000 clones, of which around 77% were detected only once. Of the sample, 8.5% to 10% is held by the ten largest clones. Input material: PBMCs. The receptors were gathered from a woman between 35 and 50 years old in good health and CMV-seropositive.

The CDR3 nucleotides read TGCGCCAGCACCTCTCCGCGGGCTAGTTCCAATGAGCAGTTCTTC. This translates into CASTSPRASSNEQFF. The chain links TRBV5-1 to TRBJ2-1, with D maybe TRBD2 (5 bases). The V end was cut by 6 bases, the J end by 6 bases, with 19 bases between. Germline V lookup: CDR1 SGHRS, CDR2 YFSETQ. The CDR3 totals 15 residues.

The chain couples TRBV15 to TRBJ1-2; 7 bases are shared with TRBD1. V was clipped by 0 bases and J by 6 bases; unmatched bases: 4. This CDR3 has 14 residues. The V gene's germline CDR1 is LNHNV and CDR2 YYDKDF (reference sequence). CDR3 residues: CATSRDRQGHGYTF. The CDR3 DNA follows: TGTGCCACCAGCAGAGATCGACAGGGACATGGCTACACCTTC.

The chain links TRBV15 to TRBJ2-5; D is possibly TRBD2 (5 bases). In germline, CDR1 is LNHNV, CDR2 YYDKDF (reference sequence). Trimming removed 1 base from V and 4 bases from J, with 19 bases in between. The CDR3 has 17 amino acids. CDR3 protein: CATSRAPSSGGGETQYF. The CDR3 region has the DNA TGTGCCACCAGCAGAGCCCCATCGAGCGGCGGAGGAGAGACCCAGTACTTC.

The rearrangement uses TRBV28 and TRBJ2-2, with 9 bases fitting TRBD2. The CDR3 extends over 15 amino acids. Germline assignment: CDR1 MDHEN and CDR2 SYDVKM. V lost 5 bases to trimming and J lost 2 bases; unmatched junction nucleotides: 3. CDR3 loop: CASSRAGGNTGELFF. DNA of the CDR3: TGTGCCAGCAGTCGAGCGGGGGGAAACACCGGGGAGCTGTTTTTT.

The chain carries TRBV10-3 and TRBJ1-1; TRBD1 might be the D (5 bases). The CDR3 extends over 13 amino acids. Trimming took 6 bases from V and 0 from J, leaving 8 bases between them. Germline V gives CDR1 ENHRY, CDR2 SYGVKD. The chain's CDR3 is CAIRKGMNTEAFF. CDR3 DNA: TGTGCCATCAGGAAGGGGATGAACACTGAAGCTTTCTTT.

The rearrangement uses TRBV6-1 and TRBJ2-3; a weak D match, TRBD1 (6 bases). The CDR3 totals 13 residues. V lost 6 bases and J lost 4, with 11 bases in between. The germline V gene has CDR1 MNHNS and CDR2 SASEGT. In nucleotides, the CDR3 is TGTGCCAGCAGCCAGGGGCGTCCAGATACGCAGTATTTT. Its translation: CASSQGRPDTQYF.

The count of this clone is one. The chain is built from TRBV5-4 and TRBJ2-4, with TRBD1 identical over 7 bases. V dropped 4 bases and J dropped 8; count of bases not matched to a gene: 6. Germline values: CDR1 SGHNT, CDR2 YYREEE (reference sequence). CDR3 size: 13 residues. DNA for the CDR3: TGTGCCAGCAGCCTCAACACAGGGGACATTCAGTACTTC. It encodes CASSLNTGDIQYF. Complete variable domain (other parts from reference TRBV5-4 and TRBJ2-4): ETGVTQSPTHLIKTRGQQVTLRCSSQSGHNTVSWYQQALGQGPQFIFQYYREEENGRGNFPPRFSGLQFPNYSSELNVNALELDDSALYLCASSLNTGDIQYFGAGTRLSVL.

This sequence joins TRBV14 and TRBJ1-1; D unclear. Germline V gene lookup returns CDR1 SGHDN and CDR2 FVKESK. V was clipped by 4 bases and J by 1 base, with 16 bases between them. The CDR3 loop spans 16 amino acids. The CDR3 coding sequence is TGTGCCAGCAGCCGCATAGGAGGGCTTGAGAACACTGAAGCTTTCTTT. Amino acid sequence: CASSRIGGLENTEAFF.

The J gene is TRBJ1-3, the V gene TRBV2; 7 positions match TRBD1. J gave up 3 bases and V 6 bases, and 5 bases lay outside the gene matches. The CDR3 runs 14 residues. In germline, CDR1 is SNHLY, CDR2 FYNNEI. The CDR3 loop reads CASSGDSFGNTIYF. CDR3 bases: TGTGCCAGCAGCGGGGACAGTTTTGGAAACACCATATATTTT.

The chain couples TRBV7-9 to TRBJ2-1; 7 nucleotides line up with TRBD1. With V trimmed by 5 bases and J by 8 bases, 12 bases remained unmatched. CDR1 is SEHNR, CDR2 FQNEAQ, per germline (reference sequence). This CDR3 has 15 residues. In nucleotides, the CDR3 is TGTGCCAGCAGCCCTCTGGGACAGAAAGGAGATGAGCAGTTCTTC. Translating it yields CASSPLGQKGDEQFF. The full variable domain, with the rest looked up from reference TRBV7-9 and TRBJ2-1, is DTGVSQNPRHKITKRGQNVTFRCDPISEHNRLYWYRQTLGQGPEFLTYFQNEAQLEKSRLLSDRFSAERPKGSFSTLEIQRTEQGDSAMYLCASSPLGQKGDEQFFGPGTRLTVL.

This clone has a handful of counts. The DNA of the CDR3 is TGTGCCAGTAGTCCCAGTCTTGGCTACACCTTC. Its translation: CASSPSLGYTF. J is TRBJ1-2 and V is TRBV19; D gene uncertain. Germline CDR1 reads LNHDA; CDR2 reads SQIVND (reference sequence). The length of the CDR3 is 11 residues. V was shortened by 5 bases and J by 7 bases, with 8 bases between the two germline ends. The full variable domain, in which reference TRBV19 and TRBJ1-2 provide the parts outside the CDR3, is DGGITQSPKYLFRKEGQNVTLSCEQNLNHDAMYWYRQDPGQGLRLIYYSQIVNDFQKGDIAEGYSVSREKKESFPLTVTSAQKNPTAFYLCASSPSLGYTFGSGTRLTVV.

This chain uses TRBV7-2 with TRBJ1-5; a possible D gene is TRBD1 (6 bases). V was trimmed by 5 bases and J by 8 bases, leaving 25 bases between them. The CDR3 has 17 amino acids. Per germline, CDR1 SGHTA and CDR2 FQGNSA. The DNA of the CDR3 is TGTGCCAGCAGCCGAGGTCAAGGGGGGGTGGAGGATGAGCCCCAGCATTTT. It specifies CASSRGQGGVEDEPQHF.

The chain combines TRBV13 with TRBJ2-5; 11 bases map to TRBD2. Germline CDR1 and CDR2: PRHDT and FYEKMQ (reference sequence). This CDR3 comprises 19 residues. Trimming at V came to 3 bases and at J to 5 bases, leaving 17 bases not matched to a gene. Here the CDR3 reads CASSFTSGRFQGSSETQYF. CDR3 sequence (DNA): TGTGCCAGCAGCTTTACTAGCGGGAGATTTCAGGGTAGTTCGGAGACCCAGTACTTC.

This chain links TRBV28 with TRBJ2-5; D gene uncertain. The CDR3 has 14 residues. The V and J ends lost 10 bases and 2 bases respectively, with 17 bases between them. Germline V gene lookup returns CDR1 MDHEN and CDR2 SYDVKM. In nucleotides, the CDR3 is TGTGCCACCGCAGTTCCCACAGTACAAGAGACCCAGTACTTC. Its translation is CATAVPTVQETQYF.

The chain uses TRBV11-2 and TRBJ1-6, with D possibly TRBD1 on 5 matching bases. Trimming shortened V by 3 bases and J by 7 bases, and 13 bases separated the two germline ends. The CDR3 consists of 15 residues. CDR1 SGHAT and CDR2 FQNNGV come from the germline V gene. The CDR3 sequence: CASSFLRERNSPLHF. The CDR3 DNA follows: TGTGCCAGCAGCTTCCTCAGGGAAAGAAATTCACCCCTCCACTTT.